The 9 T cell receptor beta chains reported below all come from one sample, sequenced in a study of blood T cells in healthy people across ages. Then a second PCR, running about 6 to 11 cycles, was carried out with a sample-barcoded 5' primer and a J-beta primer mix. One entry per CDR3 protein, called by TCRdb with MiXCR from the 5' RACE reads. Of under 1,000,000 distinct CDR3 sequences in the sample, roughly 34% were seen once. Source material: blood. Receptors originate from a man aged 18 to 30 in good health.

Regarding this clonotype: This could be a read error, since a much larger clone is one nucleotide away. The chain employs TRBV10-3 and TRBJ2-1; maybe TRBD1 (6 bases). The CDR3 is 13 amino acids. CDR1 ENHRY and CDR2 SYGVKD come from the germline V gene. The CDR3 protein is CAIQGSSCNEQFF. The CDR3 nucleotides are TGTGCCATCCAGGGGAGCTCCTGCAATGAGCAGTTCTTC.

With respect to this clonotype: A much larger clone is a single base away; this may be a read error. The CDR3 nucleotides are TGTGCCATCAGTAAGCCCAGCCTCTCGGGCTACACCTTC. Amino acid sequence: CAISKPSLSGYTF. This chain uses TRBV10-3 with TRBJ1-2; D gene unclear. Trimming removed 5 bases at V and 8 bases at J, with 15 bases between. The CDR3 consists of 13 residues. Per germline, CDR1 ENHRY and CDR2 SYGVKD.

This clonotype was found a few times. The chain carries TRBV4-1 and TRBJ2-1; tentative D call: TRBD2 (6 bases). CDR3 length equals 13 residues. The germline CDR1 and CDR2 sequences are MGHRA and YSYEKL. Trimming removed 3 bases from V and 8 bases from J, with 11 bases in between. CDR3 sequence (DNA): TGCGCCAGCAGCCAGGCCACGGGGGATGAGCAGTTCTTC. Its protein product is CASSQATGDEQFF.

In this sample, this clonotype turned up a few times. The chain is built from TRBV7-8 and TRBJ1-5; D may be TRBD1 (6 bases). V lost 5 bases to trimming and J lost 1 base, with 15 bases between them. The CDR3 runs to 16 residues. Germline CDR1 reads SGHVS; CDR2 reads FQNEAQ. In DNA, the CDR3 is TGTGCCAGCAGCGACAACAGGGTGGGGAGCAATCAGCCCCAGCATTTT. Translation: CASSDNRVGSNQPQHF.

This clonotype was picked up many times. The V and J genes are TRBV4-1 and TRBJ2-1, with a weak D call TRBD2 (5 bases). The CDR3 extends over 13 amino acids. In germline, CDR1 is MGHRA, CDR2 YSYEKL. V was cut by 4 bases and J by 5 bases, with 9 bases left in between. The DNA for the CDR3 is TGCGCCAGCAGCCGGTCGGGGAACAATGAGCAGTTCTTC. This gives the protein CASSRSGNNEQFF.

The J gene is TRBJ1-1, the V gene TRBV27, with D maybe TRBD1 (6 bases). There are 17 residues in the CDR3. V lost 4 bases, J lost 4 bases, and 22 bases lay in between. Per the germline V gene, CDR1 is MNHEY and CDR2 is SMNVEV (reference sequence). The CDR3 DNA reads TGTGCCAGCAGTTCATCGACCCGGGGGCGGGTGAGCACTGAAGCTTTCTTT. Protein product: CASSSSTRGRVSTEAFF.

Comment on this clonotype: The junction does not match germline at one end; this may be a read error. CDR3 DNA: TGCGCCAGCAGCCAAGAACAGGGGAACTACAATGGGCAGTTCTTC. It yields the protein CASSQEQGNYNGQFF. This chain connects TRBV4-3 to TRBJ2-1; 7 bases map to TRBD1. The CDR3 loop spans 15 amino acids. In germline, CDR1 is LGHNA, CDR2 YSLEER.

J is TRBJ2-3 and V is TRBV14, with D unresolved. The germline gives CDR1 SGHDN, CDR2 FVKESK. The CDR3 runs to 16 residues. Trimming took off 1 base at V and 2 bases at J, with 13 bases between the two ends. CDR3 loop: CASSQGLPILTDTQYF. CDR3 sequence (DNA): TGTGCCAGCAGCCAAGGGCTCCCGATACTCACAGATACGCAGTATTTT.

V is TRBV7-9 and J is TRBJ2-1; TRBD1 agrees at 7 bases. V shed 6 bases, J shed 10 bases, and the junction held 12 bases outside the gene matches. The germline CDR1 and CDR2 sequences are SEHNR and FQNEAQ (reference sequence). The CDR3 runs 14 residues. The CDR3 DNA follows: TGTGCCAGCAGACCGACCGGGACAGCCTACGAGCAGTTCTTC. Its protein product is CASRPTGTAYEQFF.